The 20 T cell receptor beta chains reported below all come from one sample, sequenced in a study of Graves' ophthalmopathy and Graves' hyperthyroidism. Investigators amplified TCR beta CDR3 regions from RNA transcripts. HTBI primers were employed in first-round RT-PCR, then a second-round multiplex PCR followed. Each CDR3 protein is one row after TCRdb ran MiXCR on the multiplex PCR reads. Found here are about 390,000 distinct CDR3 sequences, about a sixth of them singletons; the top ten hold 2.4%. The sequencing sample was made of peripheral blood. These receptors all come from an adult woman with stable Graves' hyperthyroidism.

The chain uses TRBV5-1 and TRBJ2-7, with D possibly matching TRBD1 (6 bases). The germline V and J ends were trimmed by 5 bases and 1 base, with 13 bases remaining between them. The length of the CDR3 is 14 residues. Germline V CDR1 and CDR2: SGHRS, YFSETQ. The CDR3 region has the DNA TGCGCCAGCAGTCGAGAAGGACAGTCCTACGAGCAGTACTTC. It translates to CASSREGQSYEQYF.

This clonotype has ten or more counts. The J gene is TRBJ1-1, the V gene TRBV18, with D tentatively TRBD1 (5 bases). Between the trimmed V and J ends, which lost 0 bases and 7 bases, there was a span of 12 bases. CDR3 length: 14 residues. Germline assignment: CDR1 KGHSH and CDR2 LQKENI. In nucleotides, the CDR3 is TGTGCCAGCTCACCACCGGGGGGACCAGATGAAGCTTTCTTT. Its translation is CASSPPGGPDEAFF.

This clonotype was seen at least ten times. V and J are TRBV18 and TRBJ1-1, with D perhaps TRBD1 (6 bases). The CDR3 extends over 12 amino acids. Germline loops: CDR1 KGHSH, CDR2 LQKENI. Trimming shortened V by 5 bases and J by 8 bases, and 12 bases separated the two germline ends. The CDR3 loop reads CASSTWTDEAFF. Written as DNA, the CDR3 is TGTGCCAGCTCAACTTGGACAGACGAAGCTTTCTTT.

This clonotype was seen many times. V and J are TRBV29-1 and TRBJ2-6; 7 bases line up with TRBD1. CDR3 length: 15 residues. V shed 2 bases and J 2 bases; nucleotides not matched to a gene: 3. Per germline, CDR1 SQVTM and CDR2 ANQGSEA. The CDR3 sequence: CSVETGAAGANVLTF. The CDR3 coding sequence is TGCAGCGTTGAAACAGGGGCGGCTGGGGCCAACGTCCTGACTTTC. Variable domain in full (rest from reference TRBV29-1 and TRBJ2-6): SAVISQKPSRDICQRGTSLTIQCQVDSQVTMMFWYRQQPGQSLTLIATANQGSEATYESGFVIDKFPISRPNLTFSTLTVSNMSPEDSSIYLCSVETGAAGANVLTFGAGSRLTVL.

This clonotype was observed at least ten times. The V and J genes are TRBV6-1 and TRBJ2-7, with D unclear. This CDR3 has 14 amino acids. CDR1 and CDR2 from the germline V gene are MNHNS and SASEGT. With 3 bases removed from V and 5 bases from J, the gap between germline ends came to 14 bases. CDR3 in DNA: TGTGCCAGCAGTGATTGGAGTCCCTGGGACGAGCAGTACTTC. Protein sequence: CASSDWSPWDEQYF.

There are many counts of this clonotype. J is TRBJ2-7 and V is TRBV5-1, with TRBD1 matching over 8 bases. Looked up from germline, CDR1 is SGHRS and CDR2 is YFSETQ. This CDR3 is 15 amino acids long. Losses at the gene ends were 5 bases for V and 2 bases for J; bases not matched to a gene: 9. The CDR3 DNA sequence: TGCGCCAGCAGACTACCAGGGGGCGGGCCCTACGAGCAGTACTTC. It codes for CASRLPGGGPYEQYF.

The chain is built from TRBV5-1 and TRBJ1-1; D uncertain. The V gene lost 8 bases and the J gene lost 3 bases, with 11 bases spanning the gap. From germline, CDR1 is SGHRS and CDR2 YFSETQ. The CDR3 covers 12 residues. The CDR3 DNA reads TGCGCCAGTCAAGAGTTCGACACTGAAGCTTTCTTT. Translated: CASQEFDTEAFF.

This sequence joins TRBV2 and TRBJ1-6; D uncertain. The ends were cut back, 3 bases at V and 2 bases at J, with 8 bases in the middle. Germline V gene lookup returns CDR1 SNHLY and CDR2 FYNNEI. The CDR3 runs 15 residues. The CDR3 DNA reads as TGTGCCAGCAGTGAGCCGAGAACCTATAATTCACCCCTCCACTTT. Its protein product is CASSEPRTYNSPLHF.

Worth noting for this clonotype: A read error is possible here, since a much larger clone lies one base away. This chain joins TRBV20-1 and TRBJ1-2; tentative D call: TRBD1 (5 bases). V lost 7 bases and J 5 bases, leaving 26 bases between the germline ends. The CDR3 is 16 amino acids. Germline V gives CDR1 DFQATT, CDR2 SNEGSKA (reference sequence). CDR3 amino acids: CSVSPPSGPGVYGYTF. CDR3 coding DNA: TGCAGTGTTAGCCCACCCTCGGGGCCGGGGGTTTATGGCTACACCTTC.

This clonotype appeared many times. J is TRBJ1-2 and V is TRBV5-1; TRBD1 is a possible D gene (6 bases). V lost 0 bases, J lost 7 bases, and 13 bases lay in between. This CDR3 has 14 residues. CDR1 is SGHRS and CDR2 is YFSETQ in the germline V gene. The CDR3 region is CASSLANRVFGYTF. DNA for the CDR3: TGCGCCAGCAGCTTGGCCAACAGGGTATTTGGCTACACCTTC. The variable domain in full, with the rest retrieved from reference TRBV5-1 and TRBJ1-2, is KAGVTQTPRYLIKTRGQQVTLSCSPISGHRSVSWYQQTPGQGLQFLFEYFSETQRNKGNFPGRFSGRQFSNSRSEMNVSTLELGDSALYLCASSLANRVFGYTFGSGTRLTVV.

This clonotype was seen many times. This CDR3 reads CASNLAGVETQYF. The DNA of the CDR3 is TGTGCCAGCAATCTAGCGGGAGTTGAGACCCAGTACTTC. The V gene is TRBV2, the J gene TRBJ2-5; 10 positions agree with TRBD2. Per germline, CDR1 SNHLY and CDR2 FYNNEI. The CDR3 runs 13 residues. The V gene end was trimmed by 7 bases and the J gene end by 5 bases; junction bases not matched to a gene: 4.

This clonotype came up once. The rearrangement links TRBV20-1 to TRBJ1-1; 8 positions match TRBD1. Germline CDR1 reads DFQATT; CDR2 reads SNEGSKA (reference sequence). Unmatched junction bases numbered 4, after V lost 3 bases and J lost 1 base. This CDR3 comprises 14 residues. This chain's CDR3 is CSASAGGPNTEAFF. The CDR3 region has the DNA TGCAGTGCTAGTGCAGGGGGCCCGAACACTGAAGCTTTCTTT.

The gene calls are TRBV2 and TRBJ2-1; D call uncertain. V lost 6 bases, J lost 4 bases, and 22 bases lay in between. CDR3 length: 17 amino acids. The germline CDR1 and CDR2 sequences are SNHLY and FYNNEI. The CDR3 here is CASRGIFRDTYYNEQFF. For the CDR3, the DNA is TGTGCCAGCAGGGGAATCTTCCGAGACACTTATTACAATGAGCAGTTCTTC.

The count of this clonotype is one. The missing conserved phenylalanine or tryptophan at the end of this CDR3 makes a read error likely. V usage is TRBV6-1 and J usage is TRBJ2-7; no reliable D call. This CDR3 comprises 12 residues. CDR1 MNHNS and CDR2 SASEGT come from the germline V gene. V lost 5 bases to trimming and J lost 5 bases, with 10 bases between them. The CDR3 reads CASSRVAHEQYY. The CDR3 nucleotides read TGTGCCAGCAGTCGGGTAGCCCACGAGCAGTACTAC.

This clonotype was observed at least ten times. In nucleotides, the CDR3 is TGTGCCAGCACCAGGGACTACGAGCAGTACTTC. This codes for CASTRDYEQYF. The chain carries TRBV28 and TRBJ2-7; D might be TRBD1 (5 bases). The CDR3 contains 11 residues. With 7 bases removed from V and 3 bases from J, the gap between germline ends came to 7 bases. From germline, CDR1 is MDHEN and CDR2 SYDVKM.

This clonotype was seen ten or more times. The V gene is TRBV12-3 or TRBV12-4, the J gene TRBJ2-7; 9 positions agree with TRBD2. V trimming: 6 bases; J trimming: 3 bases; junction bases outside the gene matches: 3. The CDR3 extends over 13 amino acids. The CDR3 region has the DNA TGTGCCAGCAGGGGACTAGCAGACTACGAGCAGTACTTC. Protein product: CASRGLADYEQYF.

This clonotype was counted at least ten times. The chain couples TRBV29-1 to TRBJ2-7; D is undetermined. The V gene's germline CDR1 is SQVTM and CDR2 ANQGSEA. The CDR3 runs 12 residues. Trimming pared 4 bases from V and 2 bases from J, leaving 9 bases between. CDR3 sequence (DNA): TGCAGCGTTGGAGTGTCTCCCTACGAGCAGTACTTC. Its protein is CSVGVSPYEQYF.

This clonotype was seen many times. The gene calls are TRBV6-1 and TRBJ2-5; the D gene is possibly TRBD1 (5 bases). This CDR3 spans 12 amino acids. With 5 bases removed from V and 7 bases from J, the gap between germline ends came to 11 bases. Looked up from germline, CDR1 is MNHNS and CDR2 is SASEGT. CDR3 in DNA: TGTGCCAGCAGTTTCACAGACAGGACCCAGTACTTC. Translated, it gives CASSFTDRTQYF.

In this sample, this clonotype turned up many times. The chain's CDR3 is CASSGEGGTEAFF. CDR3 nucleotides: TGTGCCAGCAGTGGAGAGGGAGGCACTGAAGCTTTCTTT. This sequence joins TRBV2 and TRBJ1-1, with D unclear. Looked up from germline, CDR1 is SNHLY and CDR2 is FYNNEI. This CDR3 region has 13 residues. V shed 4 bases and J shed 4 bases, with 10 bases lying between them.

There are many counts of this clonotype. The chain has TRBV7-2 and TRBJ1-2; 11 nucleotides align to TRBD1. The V and J ends lost 5 bases and 2 bases, in that order; junction bases with no gene match: 7. The CDR3 is 16 amino acids. Per the germline V gene, CDR1 is SGHTA and CDR2 is FQGNSA. The CDR3 nucleotides read TGTGCCAGCAGCCCGCGGACAGGGGGCAAAAACTATGGCTACACCTTC. It translates to CASSPRTGGKNYGYTF.